Below, 10 T cell receptor beta chains from the same sample are listed, as sequenced in a study of blood T cell repertoires in COVID-19. Produced via immunoSEQ multiplex PCR; TCRdb's table is partial and in-frame only. Here the sample spans about 73,000 clones, 70% to 85% being singletons. The sequencing sample was made of peripheral blood. The origin of the receptors is a woman in her sixties or seventies with acute or convalescent COVID-19.

The chain recombines TRBV20-1 with TRBJ2-2; a weak D match, TRBD1 (5 bases). Germline V gene sequence: CDR1 DFQATT, CDR2 SNEGSKA (reference sequence). There are 16 residues in the CDR3. V shed 3 bases and J shed 4 bases, with 18 bases lying between them. CDR3 DNA: TGCAGTGCTAGTAAGGCGGATAGGGGAATCACCGGGGAGCTGTTTTTT. Translation gives CSASKADRGITGELFF.

The chain is built from TRBV27 and TRBJ1-3; tentatively, D is TRBD1 (6 bases). Trimming left V 6 bases short and J 4 bases short, with 19 bases between. In germline, CDR1 is MNHEY, CDR2 SMNVEV (reference sequence). The CDR3 has 16 amino acids. The CDR3 nucleotides read TGTGCCAGCAGCTCGAGTCTGGGGGCGCCAGGAAACACCATATATTTT. This encodes CASSSSLGAPGNTIYF.

As to this clone: The germline gene is not matched at one end of the junction; a read error may be the cause. The rearrangement links TRBV7-2 to TRBJ2-5, with a weak D call TRBD1 (7 bases). The CDR3 consists of 14 residues. Germline V gene sequence: CDR1 SGHTA, CDR2 FQGNSA. The CDR3 coding sequence is TGTGCCAGCAGCTTAGGACCTTCAGGGGGGTTTTTTCACTTC. Protein sequence: CASSLGPSGGFFHF.

The chain recombines TRBV19 with TRBJ1-2; TRBD1 aligns across 7 bases. The CDR3 contains 14 residues. The germline gives CDR1 LNHDA, CDR2 SQIVND (reference sequence). The junction had 7 bases not matched to a gene; V was cut back by 6 bases and J by 3 bases. CDR3 protein: CASSSGTAHYGYTF. In DNA, the CDR3 is TGTGCCAGTAGCTCGGGGACAGCTCACTATGGCTACACCTTC.

This clone was counted once. The chain uses TRBV7-3 and TRBJ2-3; D is unresolved. The CDR3 runs 12 residues. Trimming stripped 5 bases from V and 4 bases from J, with 7 bases between. CDR1 is SGHTA, CDR2 FQGTGA, per germline. CDR3 in DNA: TGTGCCAGCAGCCCGTCGGCAGATACGCAGTATTTT. Amino acids: CASSPSADTQYF.

CDR3 DNA sequence: TGTGCCAGCTCACCATTCGGGGGCTCCTACAATGAGCAGTTCTTC. It specifies CASSPFGGSYNEQFF. The chain links TRBV18 to TRBJ2-1; D may be TRBD2 (6 bases). CDR3 length: 15 amino acids. Trimming stripped 2 bases from V and 0 bases from J, with 8 bases between. The germline CDR1 and CDR2 sequences are KGHSH and LQKENI.

The rearrangement uses TRBV6-6 and TRBJ2-2; 7 nucleotides line up with TRBD2. Germline V gives CDR1 MNHNY, CDR2 SVGAGI (reference sequence). This CDR3 comprises 17 residues. V was pared by 5 bases and J by 7 bases, with 16 bases of the junction left unmatched. The CDR3 nucleotides read TGTGCCAGCAGTCGACAATTAAGCGGGGCGAGCCGCGGGGAGCTGTTTTTT. It specifies CASSRQLSGASRGELFF.

V usage is TRBV5-1 and J usage is TRBJ2-3; the D gene is possibly TRBD2 (6 bases). V was trimmed by 0 bases and J by 1 base, leaving 12 bases between them. CDR3 length: 16 residues. Germline CDR1 is SGHRS and CDR2 is YFSETQ. The CDR3 loop reads CASSLDSWGGTDTQYF. The CDR3 bases are TGCGCCAGCAGCTTGGACAGCTGGGGGGGCACAGATACGCAGTATTTT. The variable domain in full, completed from reference TRBV5-1 and TRBJ2-3, reads KAGVTQTPRYLIKTRGQQVTLSCSPISGHRSVSWYQQTPGQGLQFLFEYFSETQRNKGNFPGRFSGRQFSNSRSEMNVSTLELGDSALYLCASSLDSWGGTDTQYFGPGTRLTVL.

This clone was found once. The CDR3 protein is CASNRGTEAFF. The CDR3 region has the DNA TGTGCCAGTAACAGGGGCACTGAAGCTTTCTTT. V usage is TRBV19 and J usage is TRBJ1-1; 7 bases fit TRBD1. The CDR3 is 11 residues long. The ends lost 7 bases at V and 4 bases at J; junction bases unmatched: 0. CDR1 and CDR2 (germline): LNHDA, SQIVND (reference sequence).

The genes are TRBV18 and TRBJ1-6; no clear D gene. The V end was cut by 2 bases, the J end by 8 bases, with 7 bases between. The CDR3 is 13 amino acids. Germline V CDR1 and CDR2: KGHSH, LQKENI. The CDR3 coding sequence is TGTGCCAGCTCACCAGAGGCCTATTCACCCCTCCACTTT. Translation: CASSPEAYSPLHF.